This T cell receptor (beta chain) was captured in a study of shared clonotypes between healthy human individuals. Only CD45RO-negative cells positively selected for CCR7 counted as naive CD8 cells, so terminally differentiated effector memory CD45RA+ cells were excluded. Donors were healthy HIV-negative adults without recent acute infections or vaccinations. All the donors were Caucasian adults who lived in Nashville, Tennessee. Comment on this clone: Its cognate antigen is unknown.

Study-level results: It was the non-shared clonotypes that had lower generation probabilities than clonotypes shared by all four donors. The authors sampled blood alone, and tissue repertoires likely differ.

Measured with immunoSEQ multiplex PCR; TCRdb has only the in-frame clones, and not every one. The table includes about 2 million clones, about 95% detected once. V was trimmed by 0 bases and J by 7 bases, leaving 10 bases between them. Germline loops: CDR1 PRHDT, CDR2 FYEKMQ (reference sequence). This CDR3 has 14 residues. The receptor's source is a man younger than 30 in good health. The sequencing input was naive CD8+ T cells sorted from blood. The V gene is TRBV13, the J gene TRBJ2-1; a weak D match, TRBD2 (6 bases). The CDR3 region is CASSLGGSRNEQFF. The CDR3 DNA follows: TGTGCCAGCAGCTTAGGCGGGAGCAGGAATGAGCAGTTCTTC.